Presented here are 30 T cell receptor beta chains from one specimen sequenced in a study of blood T cell repertoires in COVID-19. The repertoire was sequenced with immunoSEQ multiplex PCR; TCRdb's copy has only in-frame clones and lacks some. The table shows about 52,000 clones, with 86% occurring only once. Sequences were obtained from peripheral blood. These receptors came from a woman of 80 years or more with acute or convalescent COVID-19.

V and J are TRBV7-8 and TRBJ1-2; unclear D gene. CDR3 length equals 13 residues. CDR1 and CDR2 (germline): SGHVS, FQNEAQ. Trimming cost V 7 bases and J 5 bases, with 14 bases left between them. CDR3 DNA: TGTGCCAGCACCCGCCCTACAGAGTATGGCTACACCTTC. It yields the protein CASTRPTEYGYTF.

The chain combines TRBV28 with TRBJ2-3; TRBD2 agrees at 11 bases. Germline CDR1 is MDHEN and CDR2 is SYDVKM. The CDR3 runs 14 residues. Trimming removed 8 bases from V and 4 bases from J; junction bases left unmatched: 5. The CDR3 here is CASLSGGASDTQYF. CDR3 coding DNA: TGTGCCAGCCTTAGCGGGGGGGCCTCAGATACGCAGTATTTT.

A remark on this clone: A junction boundary mismatches the germline segment, possibly from a read error. V usage is TRBV7-2 and J usage is TRBJ2-3; 10 bases line up with TRBD2. The CDR3 has 16 amino acids. CDR1 and CDR2 (germline): SGHTA, FQGNSA. The CDR3, as DNA: TGTGCCAGCAACTTAGGGCTAGCGGGAGGCACAGATACGCAGTATTTT. Protein product: CASNLGLAGGTDTQYF.

The genes are TRBV7-6 and TRBJ2-6; D call uncertain. CDR1 is SGHVS and CDR2 is FNYEAQ in the germline V gene. The V and J ends lost 1 base and 2 bases respectively, with 9 bases between them. The CDR3 is 16 residues long. The CDR3 DNA sequence: TGTGCCAGCAGCTTAGTGACGGGTGCTGGGGCCAACGTCCTGACTTTC. Protein product: CASSLVTGAGANVLTF.

This rearrangement joins TRBV5-6 to TRBJ2-3, with 9 bases aligning to TRBD2. The CDR3 is 16 amino acids. CDR1 is SGHDT, CDR2 YYEEEE, per germline. The V segment lost 6 bases and the J segment 2 bases; nucleotides outside the gene matches: 10. As DNA, the CDR3 is TGTGCCAGCAAATGGGGGTTAGCGGGGGACACAGATACGCAGTATTTT. Its translation is CASKWGLAGDTDTQYF.

The rearrangement uses TRBV29-1 and TRBJ1-1; 10 bases align to TRBD1. Germline V CDR1 and CDR2: SQVTM, ANQGSEA. Trimming removed 4 bases from V and 5 bases from J; junction bases left unmatched: 4. CDR3 length equals 13 residues. The CDR3 nucleotides are TGCAGCGTTGGGACAGGGGGATGGACTGAAGCTTTCTTT. As protein: CSVGTGGWTEAFF.

J is TRBJ1-3 and V is TRBV30; 7 positions match TRBD1. The V gene's germline CDR1 is GTSNPN and CDR2 SVGIG (reference sequence). With V trimmed by 4 bases and J by 0 bases, 6 bases remained unmatched. The CDR3 runs to 15 residues. The CDR3: CAWNTGVVSGNTIYF. CDR3 coding DNA: TGTGCCTGGAATACAGGGGTTGTCTCTGGAAACACCATATATTTT.

The rearrangement links TRBV5-1 to TRBJ1-2, with 9 bases identical to TRBD1. The CDR3 spans 15 residues. Per germline, CDR1 SGHRS and CDR2 YFSETQ. V trimming: 0 bases; J trimming: 2 bases; junction bases outside the gene matches: 2. DNA of the CDR3: TGCGCCAGCAGCTTGGGGGACAGGGAGAACTATGGCTACACCTTC. The encoded protein is CASSLGDRENYGYTF.

This chain joins TRBV3-1 (or the pseudogene TRBV3-2) and TRBJ1-6; D is unresolved. Germline values: CDR1 LGHDT, CDR2 YNNKEL (reference sequence). The CDR3 is 16 residues long. Trimming shortened V by 3 bases and J by 6 bases, and 15 bases separated the two germline ends. DNA of the CDR3: TGTGCCAGCAGCCATTACAGCCATCGAAGTAATTCACCCCTCCACTTT. This translates into CASSHYSHRSNSPLHF.

This clone showed up just once. The J gene is TRBJ2-3, the V gene TRBV29-1; maybe TRBD1 (6 bases). Germline V gene data show CDR1 as SQVTM and CDR2 as ANQGSEA. V lost 6 bases to trimming and J lost 0 bases, with 13 bases between them. CDR3 size: 14 residues. Here the CDR3 reads CSVQDSTSTDTQYF. The CDR3 region has the DNA TGCAGCGTCCAGGACAGCACTAGCACAGATACGCAGTATTTT.

The genes are TRBV3-1 (or the pseudogene TRBV3-2) and TRBJ1-6; 7 bases line up with TRBD1. CDR1 is LGHDT, CDR2 YNNKEL, per germline (reference sequence). This CDR3 is 15 amino acids long. V was pared by 5 bases and J by 6 bases, with 7 bases of the junction left unmatched. CDR3 coding DNA: TGTGCCAGCAGCACCCACAGGGGAGGTAATTCACCCCTCCACTTT. It encodes CASSTHRGGNSPLHF.

This clone has just one count. The chain couples TRBV2 to TRBJ2-2; 9 bases map to TRBD2. After removal of 6 bases from V and 1 base from J, the junction contained 9 bases not matched to a gene. Germline CDR1 is SNHLY and CDR2 is FYNNEI. The CDR3 runs 17 residues. The CDR3 bases are TGTGCCAGCAGCTCCGGCCCGACTAGCGGGAACACCGGGGAGCTGTTTTTT. It encodes CASSSGPTSGNTGELFF.

This clone occurred once. The chain links TRBV5-1 to TRBJ2-2, with 9 bases identical to TRBD1. Germline CDR1 reads SGHRS; CDR2 reads YFSETQ. V gave up 3 bases and J gave up 3 bases; unmatched junction bases: 3. The CDR3 is 15 amino acids. CDR3 coding DNA: TGCGCCAGCAGCTCCGGGACAGGGTACACCGGGGAGCTGTTTTTT. Residues: CASSSGTGYTGELFF. Full variable domain (rest looked up from reference TRBV5-1 and TRBJ2-2): KAGVTQTPRYLIKTRGQQVTLSCSPISGHRSVSWYQQTPGQGLQFLFEYFSETQRNKGNFPGRFSGRQFSNSRSEMNVSTLELGDSALYLCASSSGTGYTGELFFGEGSRLTVL.

The rearrangement uses TRBV3-1 (or the pseudogene TRBV3-2) and TRBJ2-2, with D uncertain. CDR3 length: 12 amino acids. The V end was cut by 2 bases, the J end by 7 bases, with 5 bases between. Germline V gives CDR1 LGHDT, CDR2 YNNKEL (reference sequence). The chain's CDR3 is CASSQSSGELFF. CDR3 sequence (DNA): TGTGCCAGCAGCCAATCCAGCGGGGAGCTGTTTTTT.

This clone has a handful of counts. The chain recombines TRBV30 with TRBJ2-4; D is unresolved. The CDR3 is 15 residues long. Germline V gene data show CDR1 as GTSNPN and CDR2 as SVGIG (reference sequence). The V end lost 2 bases, the J end lost 3 bases, and 14 bases lay between the germline ends. The CDR3 bases are TGTGCCTGGAGTCTAACAGTATCGTACAAAAACATTCAGTACTTC. It is translated as CAWSLTVSYKNIQYF.

V is TRBV9 and J is TRBJ2-3; D is possibly TRBD2 (6 bases). CDR1 SGDLS and CDR2 YYNGEE come from the germline V gene. Between the trimmed V and J ends, which lost 0 bases and 3 bases, there was a span of 8 bases. The CDR3 sequence is 14 residues long. This chain's CDR3 is CASSVAGRTDTQYF. DNA for the CDR3: TGTGCCAGCAGCGTAGCTGGGAGGACAGATACGCAGTATTTT.

The chain uses TRBV11-3 and TRBJ2-3; possibly TRBD1 for D (6 bases). Germline CDR1 and CDR2: SGHNT and YENEEA. V shed 4 bases and J shed 2 bases, with 7 bases lying between them. The CDR3 totals 13 residues. The CDR3 coding sequence is TGTGCCAGCAGCTCAGGGGACACAGATACGCAGTATTTT. Translation: CASSSGDTDTQYF.

V gene TRBV6-6 combines with J gene TRBJ2-7; TRBD2 agrees at 12 bases. V lost 6 bases, J lost 5 bases, and 11 bases stayed unmatched. Germline lookup yields CDR1 MNHNY and CDR2 SVGAGI (reference sequence). The CDR3 has 16 amino acids. The CDR3 loop reads CASRTGGLAGGDEQYV. As DNA, the CDR3 is TGTGCCAGCAGAACCGGAGGGCTAGCGGGAGGGGACGAGCAGTACGTC.

The V gene is TRBV7-3, the J gene TRBJ1-2; 9 nucleotides match TRBD1. Germline CDR1 and CDR2: SGHTA and FQGTGA. V was pared by 5 bases and J by 5 bases, with 15 bases of the junction left unmatched. The CDR3 totals 17 residues. This CDR3 reads CASSQTNRGPLSYGYTF. CDR3 DNA: TGTGCCAGCAGCCAAACAAACAGGGGGCCTCTTTCTTATGGCTACACCTTC.

The rearrangement uses TRBV11-3 and TRBJ2-3; the D gene is possibly TRBD1 (7 bases). CDR3 length: 16 amino acids. Trimming removed 1 base at V and 2 bases at J, with 13 bases between. Looked up from germline, CDR1 is SGHNT and CDR2 is YENEEA. CDR3 loop: CASSLGRDSLTDTQYF. CDR3 bases: TGTGCCAGCAGCTTAGGGCGGGACAGCCTCACAGATACGCAGTATTTT.

The CDR3 region has the DNA TGTGCCAGCAGCCCCGGGACAGGGAGCAATCAGCCCCAGCATTTT. Protein: CASSPGTGSNQPQHF. V gene TRBV3-1 (or the pseudogene TRBV3-2) combines with J gene TRBJ1-5, with 9 nucleotides matching TRBD1. The CDR3 is 15 amino acids. V lost 4 bases, J lost 1 base, and 2 bases stayed unmatched. Germline CDR1 is LGHDT and CDR2 is YNNKEL (reference sequence).

This clone showed up just a few times. This chain links TRBV30 with TRBJ1-2; perhaps TRBD1 as D (5 bases). Between the trimmed V and J ends, which lost 1 base and 4 bases, there was a span of 16 bases. This CDR3 is 15 amino acids long. The germline CDR1 and CDR2 sequences are GTSNPN and SVGIG (reference sequence). The CDR3 DNA is TGTGCCTGGAGTGCGGGACTCTCATTGAGCTATGGCTACACCTTC. It yields the protein CAWSAGLSLSYGYTF.

This clone was counted a few times. The chain employs TRBV7-9 and TRBJ2-5; D possibly corresponds to TRBD2 (6 bases). CDR1 and CDR2 (germline): SEHNR, FQNEAQ (reference sequence). Trimming cost V 11 bases and J 5 bases, with 18 bases left between them. This CDR3 is 13 amino acids long. The CDR3 DNA is TGTGCCGGGGGAGGAAGCGGAGGGGAGACCCAGTACTTC. Protein: CAGGGSGGETQYF.

In regard to this clone: A read error may produce the germline difference seen at one junction end. This sequence joins TRBV3-1 (or the pseudogene TRBV3-2) and TRBJ2-1; 13 bases line up with TRBD2. The CDR3 totals 14 residues. Germline CDR1 and CDR2: LGHDT and YNNKEL (reference sequence). The CDR3 DNA reads TGTGCCAGCAGCCAAGATCGGACTAGCGGGAGCATCATCTTC. Amino acids: CASSQDRTSGSIIF.

The V and J genes are TRBV7-2 and TRBJ2-7; D is possibly TRBD1 (5 bases). CDR1 is SGHTA, CDR2 FQGNSA, per germline. There are 14 residues in the CDR3. The germline V and J ends were trimmed by 4 bases and 4 bases, with 14 bases remaining between them. CDR3 in DNA: TGTGCCAGCAGCTCTACCGTCAGGGTGTACGAGCAGTACTTC. It codes for CASSSTVRVYEQYF.

This clone was counted a few times. The chain recombines TRBV28 with TRBJ1-2; D is possibly TRBD1 (6 bases). The CDR3 totals 13 residues. Trimming removed 10 bases at V and 0 bases at J, with 12 bases between. Germline CDR1 MDHEN, CDR2 SYDVKM. The CDR3: CAITGHANYGYTF. The CDR3 region has the DNA TGTGCCATCACAGGGCACGCTAACTATGGCTACACCTTC.

The sample holds one count of this clone. This rearrangement joins TRBV5-6 to TRBJ1-2, with 8 bases identical to TRBD1. The V segment lost 4 bases and the J segment 0 bases; nucleotides outside the gene matches: 11. The CDR3 extends over 17 amino acids. Germline CDR1 reads SGHDT; CDR2 reads YYEEEE. The CDR3 coding sequence is TGTGCCAGCAGCGCGACCGGGACAGGTCGGACTAACTATGGCTACACCTTC. This sequence encodes CASSATGTGRTNYGYTF.

The chain links TRBV14 to TRBJ1-1, with 9 bases identical to TRBD1. This CDR3 is 14 amino acids long. Looked up from germline, CDR1 is SGHDN and CDR2 is FVKESK. Trimming at V came to 2 bases and at J to 5 bases, leaving 3 bases not matched to a gene. CDR3 region: CASSQWTGETEAFF. The CDR3 DNA reads TGTGCCAGCAGCCAATGGACAGGGGAAACTGAAGCTTTCTTT.

The chain links TRBV27 to TRBJ2-1; 7 positions agree with TRBD2. The CDR3 is made up of 16 amino acids. With 5 bases clipped from V and 4 bases from J, the junction kept 11 bases outside the gene matches. The germline CDR1 and CDR2 sequences are MNHEY and SMNVEV (reference sequence). In nucleotides, the CDR3 is TGTGCCAGCAGTGCCCTTAAAAGCGGGGTATACAATGAGCAGTTCTTC. This translates into CASSALKSGVYNEQFF.

The chain recombines TRBV5-1 with TRBJ1-4, with TRBD1 identical over 9 bases. Germline CDR1 and CDR2: SGHRS and YFSETQ. The CDR3 is 16 residues long. The ends lost 4 bases at V and 0 bases at J; junction bases unmatched: 4. The DNA of the CDR3 is TGCGCCAGCAGCGGGGGACAGGGTGCAACTAATGAAAAACTGTTTTTT. Its translation is CASSGGQGATNEKLFF. The full variable domain, rest sourced from reference TRBV5-1 and TRBJ1-4, is KAGVTQTPRYLIKTRGQQVTLSCSPISGHRSVSWYQQTPGQGLQFLFEYFSETQRNKGNFPGRFSGRQFSNSRSEMNVSTLELGDSALYLCASSGGQGATNEKLFFGSGTQLSVL.